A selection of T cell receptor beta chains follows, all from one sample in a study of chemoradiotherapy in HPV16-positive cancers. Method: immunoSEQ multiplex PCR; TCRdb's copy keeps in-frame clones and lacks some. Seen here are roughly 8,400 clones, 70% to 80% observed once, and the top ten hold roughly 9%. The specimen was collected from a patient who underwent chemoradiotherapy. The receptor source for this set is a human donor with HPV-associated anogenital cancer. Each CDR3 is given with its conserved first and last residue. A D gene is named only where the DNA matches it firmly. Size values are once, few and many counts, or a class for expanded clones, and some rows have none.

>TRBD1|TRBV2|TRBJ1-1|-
CASSVLQGVGTEAFF
TGTGCCAGCAGTGTCTTACAGGGGGTAGGGACAGAAGCTTTCTTT
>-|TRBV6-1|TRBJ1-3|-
CASSVRGSGNTIYF
TGTGCCAGCAGTGTACGGGGATCTGGAAACACCATATATTTT
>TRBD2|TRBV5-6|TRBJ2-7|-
CASSLAASGGAGSSYEQYF
TGTGCCAGCAGCTTGGCCGCAAGCGGGGGGGCGGGAAGCTCCTACGAGCAGTACTTC
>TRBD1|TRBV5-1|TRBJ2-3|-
CASSLGQGIADTQYF
TGCGCCAGCAGCTTGGGACAGGGGATAGCAGATACGCAGTATTTT
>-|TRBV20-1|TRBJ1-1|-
CSVGNTEAFF
TGCAGTGTGGGTAACACTGAAGCTTTCTTT
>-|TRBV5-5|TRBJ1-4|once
CASTPRGRDYEKLFF
TGTGCCAGCACCCCTAGAGGACGGGACTATGAAAAACTGTTTTTT
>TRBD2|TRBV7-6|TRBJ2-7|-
CASSLAAGGGTGSYEQYF
TGTGCCAGCAGCTTAGCAGCGGGGGGAGGGACCGGCTCCTACGAGCAGTACTTC
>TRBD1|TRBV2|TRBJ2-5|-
CASGTWDSQETQYF
TGTGCCAGCGGAACCTGGGACAGTCAAGAGACCCAGTACTTC
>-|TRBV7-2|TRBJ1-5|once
CASSLVKGGQPQHF
TGTGCCAGCAGCTTAGTAAAAGGGGGTCAGCCCCAGCATTTT
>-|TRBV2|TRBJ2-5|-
CASSVGGPAETQYF
TGTGCCAGCAGTGTCGGGGGGCCCGCGGAGACCCAGTACTTC
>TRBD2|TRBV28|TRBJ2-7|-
CASSLSGIVYEQYF
TGTGCCAGCAGTCTAAGCGGGATAGTATACGAGCAGTACTTC
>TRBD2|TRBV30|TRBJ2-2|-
CAWSSRLAGGPRTGELFF
TGTGCCTGGAGTTCCCGACTAGCGGGGGGGCCGCGCACCGGGGAGCTGTTTTTT
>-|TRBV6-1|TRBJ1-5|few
CASSERIRPNQPQHF
TGTGCCAGCAGTGAAAGGATCAGACCCAATCAGCCCCAGCATTTT
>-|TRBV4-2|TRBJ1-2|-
CASSQEGTGYGYTF
TGTGCCAGCAGCCAAGAAGGAACAGGATATGGCTACACCTTC
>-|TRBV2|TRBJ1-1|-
CASSVDGNTEAFF
TGTGCCAGCAGTGTAGACGGAAACACTGAAGCTTTCTTT
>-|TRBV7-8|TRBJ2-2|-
CASSLAQAGELFF
TGTGCCAGCAGCTTAGCGCAGGCCGGGGAGCTGTTTTTT
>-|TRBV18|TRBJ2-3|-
CASSPFLQFTDTQYF
TGTGCCAGCTCACCATTCCTACAGTTCACAGATACGCAGTATTTT
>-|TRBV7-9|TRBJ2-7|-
CASSFPPQVYEQYF
TGTGCCAGCAGCTTCCCCCCCCAAGTTTACGAGCAGTACTTC
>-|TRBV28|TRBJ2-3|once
CASKAGGDTQYF
TGTGCCAGCAAAGCTGGGGGGGATACGCAGTATTTT
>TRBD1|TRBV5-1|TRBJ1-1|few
CASSLEQGASEAFF
TGCGCCAGCAGCTTGGAACAGGGGGCATCTGAAGCTTTCTTT
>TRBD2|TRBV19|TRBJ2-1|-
CASSIGTSGGNEQFF
TGTGCCAGTAGTATCGGGACTAGCGGGGGAAATGAGCAGTTCTTC
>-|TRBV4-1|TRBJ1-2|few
CASSRAGLDYGYTF
TGCGCCAGCAGCCGAGCTGGACTAGACTATGGCTACACCTTC
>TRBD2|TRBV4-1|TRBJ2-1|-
CASSQVGGVNEQFF
TGCGCCAGCAGCCAAGTGGGAGGGGTTAATGAGCAGTTCTTC
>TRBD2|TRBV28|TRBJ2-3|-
CASSLAGETDTQYF
TGTGCCAGCAGTCTAGCGGGGGAGACAGATACGCAGTATTTT
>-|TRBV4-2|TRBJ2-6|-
CASSQSQGAGANVLTF
TGTGCCAGCAGCCAAAGCCAGGGAGCTGGGGCCAACGTCCTGACTTTC
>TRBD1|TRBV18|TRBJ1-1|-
CASSQGQGAWDTEAFF
TGTGCCAGCTCACAGGGGCAGGGGGCGTGGGACACTGAAGCTTTCTTT
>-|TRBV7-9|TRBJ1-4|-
CASSPQGLGLFF
TGTGCCAGCAGCCCGCAGGGCCTTGGACTGTTTTTT
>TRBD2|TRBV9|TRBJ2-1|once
CASSLSSGGASYNEQFF
TGTGCCAGCAGCCTCTCTAGCGGGGGGGCATCCTACAATGAGCAGTTCTTC
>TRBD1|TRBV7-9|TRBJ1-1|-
CASSSSRDRGNTEAFF
TGTGCCAGCAGCTCATCCCGGGACAGGGGGAACACTGAAGCTTTCTTT
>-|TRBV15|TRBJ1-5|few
CATSRVSLGFTQPQHF
TGTGCCACCAGCAGGGTTTCGTTGGGGTTCACTCAGCCCCAGCATTTT
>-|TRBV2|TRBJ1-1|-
CASSPGRLNTEAFF
TGTGCCAGCAGTCCCGGACGGCTGAACACTGAAGCTTTCTTT
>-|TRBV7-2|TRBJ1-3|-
CASSFGSRGNTIYF
TGTGCCAGCAGCTTTGGTTCGCGGGGAAACACCATATATTTT
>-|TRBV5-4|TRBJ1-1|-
CASSLARSNTEAFF
TGTGCCAGCAGCTTGGCACGAAGCAACACTGAAGCTTTCTTT
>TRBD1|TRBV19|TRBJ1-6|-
CASTRTGGDSPLHF
TGTGCCAGTACCAGGACAGGGGGCGATTCACCCCTCCACTTT
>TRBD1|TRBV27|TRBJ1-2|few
CASSFGQGHYGYTF
TGTGCCAGCAGTTTTGGACAGGGGCACTATGGCTACACCTTC
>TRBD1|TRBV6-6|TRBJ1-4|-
CASSYYGQGDEKLFF
TGTGCCAGCAGTTACTACGGACAGGGTGACGAAAAACTGTTTTTT
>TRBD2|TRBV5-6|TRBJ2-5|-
CASSLVGGLAGVLETQYF
TGTGCCAGCAGCTTGGTTGGGGGACTAGCGGGGGTCTTAGAGACCCAGTACTTC
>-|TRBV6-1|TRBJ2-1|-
CASMRAVSYNEQFF
TGTGCCAGCATGCGAGCGGTCTCCTACAATGAGCAGTTCTTC
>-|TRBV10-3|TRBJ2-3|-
CAISESIRDTQYF
TGTGCCATCAGTGAGTCGATTCGGGATACGCAGTATTTT
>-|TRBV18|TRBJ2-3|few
CASSPLPSDTQYF
TGTGCCAGCTCACCCCTCCCGTCAGATACGCAGTATTTT
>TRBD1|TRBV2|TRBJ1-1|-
CASSEWDRGMNTEAFF
TGTGCCAGCAGTGAGTGGGACAGGGGGATGAACACTGAAGCTTTCTTT
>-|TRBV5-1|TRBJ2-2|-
CASSLVTTGELFF
TGCGCCAGCAGCTTGGTGACCACCGGGGAGCTGTTTTTT